A single sample is the source of the 18 T cell receptor beta chains below, sequenced in a study of cytomegalovirus exposure and HLA in healthy donors. It was with 60 Vbeta and 13 Jbeta primers that the PCR ran. Only in-frame clones appear in the TCRdb table, and some are missing; sequencing was by immunoSEQ multiplex PCR. Recorded for this sample: 150,000 to 200,000 clones. Sequencing used PBMCs. The receptors originated from a boy between 10 and 17 years old in good health and CMV-seronegative.

The rearrangement joins TRBV5-1 to TRBJ1-2, with TRBD1 matching over 8 bases. Trimming at V came to 7 bases and at J to 6 bases, leaving 14 bases not matched to a gene. CDR1 SGHRS and CDR2 YFSETQ come from the germline V gene. The CDR3 totals 15 residues. The CDR3 nucleotides are TGCGCCAGCCGGTCGACAGGGGCTAGAAGTGATGGCTACACCTTC. The encoded protein is CASRSTGARSDGYTF.

The rearrangement links TRBV5-6 to TRBJ2-1; weak D call: TRBD1 (6 bases). The CDR3 runs 15 residues. Germline assignment: CDR1 SGHDT and CDR2 YYEEEE. The germline V and J ends were trimmed by 3 bases and 15 bases, with 25 bases remaining between them. CDR3 sequence: CASSWFQGNNGSGFF. The CDR3, as DNA: TGTGCCAGCAGCTGGTTCCAGGGGAATAATGGGTCCGGGTTCTTC.

The rearrangement joins TRBV5-6 to TRBJ1-2, with D tentatively TRBD1 (6 bases). This CDR3 comprises 15 residues. Trimming cost V 0 bases and J 0 bases, with 9 bases left between them. Germline values: CDR1 SGHDT, CDR2 YYEEEE. The CDR3: CASSLVGQTNYGYTF. CDR3 in DNA: TGTGCCAGCAGCTTGGTAGGACAGACTAACTATGGCTACACCTTC.

The chain is built from TRBV19 and TRBJ1-1, with 7 nucleotides matching TRBD1. The CDR3 extends over 13 amino acids. CDR1 is LNHDA and CDR2 is SQIVND in the germline V gene (reference sequence). J gave up 2 bases and V 7 bases, and 4 bases lay outside the gene matches. DNA for the CDR3: TGTGCCAGTAATCCAGGGGGTAACACTGAAGCTTTCTTT. The encoded protein is CASNPGGNTEAFF.

This chain links TRBV7-2 with TRBJ1-2; D may be TRBD1 (5 bases). Germline values: CDR1 SGHTA, CDR2 FQGNSA. The CDR3 is 13 residues long. Trimming cost V 0 bases and J 8 bases, with 10 bases left between them. The CDR3 spells CASSLARRDGYTF. In nucleotides, the CDR3 is TGTGCCAGCAGCTTAGCGAGGAGGGACGGCTACACCTTC.

J is TRBJ2-3 and V is TRBV5-1, with 12 bases identical to TRBD2. The V gene end was trimmed by 1 base and the J gene end by 8 bases; junction bases not matched to a gene: 14. The CDR3 has 18 residues. Germline V gene data show CDR1 as SGHRS and CDR2 as YFSETQ. Written as DNA, the CDR3 is TGCGCCAGCAGCTTGAAGTCCCCTCTAGCGGGGGGGCCTGGTACGCAGTATTTT. It yields the protein CASSLKSPLAGGPGTQYF.

The chain joins TRBV4-3 to TRBJ2-3; TRBD2 aligns across 7 bases. The CDR3 has 15 residues. The germline V gene has CDR1 LGHNA and CDR2 YSLEER. J lost 4 bases, V lost 3 bases, and 7 bases had no gene match. In DNA, the CDR3 is TGCGCCAGCAGCCAGTCGGGGGGTCAGGCAGATACGCAGTATTTT. Protein product: CASSQSGGQADTQYF.

J is TRBJ1-1 and V is TRBV14; no definite D call. The CDR3 spans 17 residues. The V gene's germline CDR1 is SGHDN and CDR2 FVKESK. V dropped 0 bases and J dropped 1 base, with 15 bases sitting between them. The CDR3 DNA reads TGTGCCAGCAGCCAAGACCCTCCCCTTTTTCGGAACACTGAAGCTTTCTTT. Translation gives CASSQDPPLFRNTEAFF.

The genes are TRBV30 and TRBJ1-5; tentative D call: TRBD1 (6 bases). V shed 5 bases and J shed 6 bases, with 11 bases lying between them. This CDR3 has 12 amino acids. Germline assignment: CDR1 GTSNPN and CDR2 SVGIG (reference sequence). The CDR3 loop reads CAWHRVGQPQHF. CDR3 in DNA: TGTGCCTGGCACAGGGTAGGTCAGCCCCAGCATTTT.

The J gene is TRBJ2-3, the V gene TRBV7-6; TRBD2 aligns across 16 bases. From germline, CDR1 is SGHVS and CDR2 FNYEAQ. The CDR3 is 19 residues long. Trimming removed 3 bases from V and 0 bases from J; junction bases left unmatched: 6. CDR3 coding DNA: TGTGCCAGCAGCTTCACCGGGACTAGCGGGGGGGCCAGCACAGATACGCAGTATTTT. Residues: CASSFTGTSGGASTDTQYF.

The chain is built from TRBV7-8 and TRBJ2-7; no firm D call. The ends were cut back, 3 bases at V and 3 bases at J, with 3 bases in the middle. The CDR3 contains 11 residues. CDR1 and CDR2 (germline): SGHVS, FQNEAQ. The CDR3 region has the DNA TGTGCCAGCAGCTTCAGCTACGAGCAGTACTTC. Translation: CASSFSYEQYF.

This chain links TRBV19 with TRBJ2-7; 8 bases fit TRBD1. Per the germline V gene, CDR1 is LNHDA and CDR2 is SQIVND (reference sequence). Trimming at V came to 6 bases and at J to 3 bases, leaving 10 bases not matched to a gene. The CDR3 spans 15 residues. The CDR3 DNA is TGTGCCAGTAGCATAACCGGGACAGGATTCTACGAGCAGTACTTC. Encoded protein: CASSITGTGFYEQYF.

This chain links TRBV27 with TRBJ1-1; 9 bases match TRBD1. Trimming removed 3 bases from V and 5 bases from J; junction bases left unmatched: 4. The germline V gene has CDR1 MNHEY and CDR2 SMNVEV (reference sequence). The CDR3 contains 14 residues. CDR3 nucleotides: TGTGCCAGCAGTTTGACAGGGGGGACGACTGAAGCTTTCTTT. Encoded protein: CASSLTGGTTEAFF.

The chain uses TRBV18 and TRBJ2-3; 10 bases are a match to TRBD2. The V segment lost 2 bases and the J segment 8 bases; nucleotides outside the gene matches: 7. The CDR3 is made up of 15 amino acids. Germline V gene sequence: CDR1 KGHSH, CDR2 LQKENI. CDR3 protein: CASSPETSGVSTQYF. The CDR3 DNA reads as TGTGCCAGCTCACCAGAAACTAGCGGGGTGTCTACGCAGTATTTT.

The chain is built from TRBV28 and TRBJ1-1, with a possible D match to TRBD1 (5 bases). The CDR3 is 15 residues long. The V and J ends lost 7 bases and 6 bases respectively, with 21 bases between them. Germline V gives CDR1 MDHEN, CDR2 SYDVKM. CDR3 DNA: TGTGCCAGCACCCCCTTGACAGATGGGGTCCCTGAAGCTTTCTTT. This codes for CASTPLTDGVPEAFF.

V is TRBV7-2 and J is TRBJ2-3; 8 bases match TRBD2. CDR3 length: 18 amino acids. The J segment lost 0 bases and the V segment lost 3 bases, leaving 11 bases of the junction unmatched. Germline V lookup: CDR1 SGHTA, CDR2 FQGNSA. The CDR3 is CASSFGVAGKTSTDTQYF. CDR3 DNA: TGTGCCAGCAGCTTTGGAGTAGCGGGGAAAACTAGCACAGATACGCAGTATTTT.

V gene TRBV6-1 combines with J gene TRBJ2-7; 8 positions agree with TRBD1. The V gene's germline CDR1 is MNHNS and CDR2 SASEGT. The CDR3 length is 17 residues. After removal of 4 bases from V and 1 base from J, the junction contained 12 bases not matched to a gene. In nucleotides, the CDR3 is TGTGCCAGCAGTGGACTTCCCCGGGACAGGCGTTCCTACGAGCAGTACTTC. This sequence encodes CASSGLPRDRRSYEQYF.

As for this clone: The sample has other DNA sequences that encode this CDR3 too. The chain combines TRBV27 with TRBJ1-2; 7 positions match TRBD1. V shed 5 bases, J shed 0 bases, and the junction held 6 bases outside the gene matches. Germline V gives CDR1 MNHEY, CDR2 SMNVEV (reference sequence). The length of the CDR3 is 15 residues. The DNA for the CDR3 is TGTGCCAGCAGTCCCCGACAGGGAGCTAACTATGGCTACACCTTC. Translation: CASSPRQGANYGYTF.